This TCR beta chain was observed in a study of OX40 agonist ivuxolimab in advanced cancers. Systemic immunosuppression or autoimmune disease history was grounds to exclude patients. The germline V gene has CDR1 LGHNA and CDR2 YNFKEQ. V was pared by 4 bases and J by 7 bases, with 11 bases of the junction left unmatched. This CDR3 comprises 16 residues. To note about this clone: Its target is not known.

Study-wide results and limits: The antigen specificity of the peripheral T cells (those that were expanded) was not determined. Relative to CD4+, CD8+ T cells held more expanded clones on average.

Data came from immunoSEQ multiplex PCR; TCRdb stores just in-frame clones and leaves some out. The table shows tens of thousands of clones, with more than 70% occurring only once. Sequenced material: CD4+ or CD8+ T cells sorted from blood, taken in a trial of the OX40 agonist ivuxolimab. This clonotype was sampled from an adult with an advanced solid tumor such as melanoma, head and neck, liver or kidney cancer. The chain couples TRBV4-2 to TRBJ2-2; TRBD1 matches at 8 bases. CDR3 region: CASSLMLQGADGELFF. The CDR3 coding sequence is TGTGCCAGCAGCCTTATGCTCCAGGGGGCGGACGGGGAGCTGTTTTTT.